This T cell receptor (beta chain) was profiled in a study of early T cells in non-severe SARS-CoV-2 infection. From the 5' RACE reads, TCRdb called clonotypes with MiXCR, one entry per CDR3 protein. The table records 100,000 to 150,000 distinct CDR3 sequences, about 15% of them present only once. This clonotype showed up just a few times. V lost 6 bases and J 5 bases, leaving 11 bases between the germline ends. The CDR3 extends over 13 amino acids. The V gene's germline CDR1 is MNHNS and CDR2 SASEGT. The chain uses TRBV6-1 and TRBJ1-5; D is perhaps TRBD1 (5 bases). This TCR was recovered from an adult who was a healthcare worker with PCR-confirmed SARS-CoV-2 infection or an uninfected control (not recorded which). Sequencing used whole blood. CDR3 DNA: TGTGCCAGCAGCGTCCGGGGGTATCAGCCCCAGCATTTT. It translates to CASSVRGYQPQHF.